The 21 T cell receptor beta chains below were found in one sample sequenced in a study of a mutant IDH1 vaccine in newly diagnosed glioma. No antigen has been identified for these receptors. The time point here: week 23, last vaccination. Topical imiquimod accompanied each vaccine dose, which consisted of 300 ug of mutant IDH1 20-mer peptide. Here immunoSEQ multiplex PCR was the method, and the copy in TCRdb shows in-frame clones only, minus some. The table shows around 40,000 clones, with around four fifths occurring only once. The sample in question was PBMCs, obtained from a glioma patient whose treatment included an IDH1 peptide vaccine. The receptors derive from a man in his forties or fifties with glioma.

V and J are TRBV6-6 and TRBJ1-2; 8 bases fit TRBD1. Germline assignment: CDR1 MNHNY and CDR2 SVGAGI (reference sequence). The CDR3 contains 14 residues. The ends lost 4 bases at V and 4 bases at J; junction bases unmatched: 5. CDR3 sequence: CASSSIGQGYGYTF. CDR3 coding DNA: TGTGCCAGCAGTTCCATCGGACAGGGCTATGGCTACACCTTC.

The chain joins TRBV4-2 to TRBJ2-5; 8 bases are a match to TRBD2. Germline loops: CDR1 LGHNA, CDR2 YNFKEQ. J was trimmed by 5 bases and V by 5 bases; bases with no gene match: 10. The CDR3 is 15 amino acids. This chain's CDR3 is CASSVSGTSRETQYF. CDR3 sequence (DNA): TGTGCCAGCAGCGTTTCCGGGACTAGTAGGGAGACCCAGTACTTC.

The chain couples TRBV18 to TRBJ2-3; no reliable D call. This CDR3 is built from 13 residues. The V end was cut by 6 bases, the J end by 2 bases, with 9 bases between. CDR1 is KGHSH, CDR2 LQKENI, per germline. The CDR3 loop reads CASSNGNTDTQYF. The CDR3 DNA follows: TGTGCCAGCTCGAATGGTAACACAGATACGCAGTATTTT.

This chain links TRBV2 with TRBJ2-5; D not certain. The germline CDR1 and CDR2 sequences are SNHLY and FYNNEI. The germline V and J ends were trimmed by 7 bases and 0 bases, with 9 bases remaining between them. The CDR3 is made up of 13 amino acids. The CDR3 DNA reads as TGTGCCAGCACTGAGGAGTACCAAGAGACCCAGTACTTC. It is translated as CASTEEYQETQYF. Complete variable domain (other parts from reference TRBV2 and TRBJ2-5): EPEVTQTPSHQVTQMGQEVILRCVPISNHLYFYWYRQILGQKVEFLVSFYNNEISEKSEIFDDQFSVERPDGSNFTLKIRSTKLEDSAMYFCASTEEYQETQYFGPGTRLLVL.

The chain is built from TRBV4-1 and TRBJ2-5; D assignment may be TRBD1 or TRBD2 (6 bases each). Looked up from germline, CDR1 is MGHRA and CDR2 is YSYEKL. This CDR3 spans 13 amino acids. The V and J ends lost 11 bases and 5 bases respectively, with 18 bases between them. The CDR3: CASRRGAFETQYF. The CDR3 bases are TGCGCCTCGAGGAGGGGGGCCTTTGAGACCCAGTACTTC.

This clone is a singleton in its sample. The rearrangement links TRBV25-1 to TRBJ2-6; 9 bases agree with TRBD1. CDR3 size: 18 residues. J gave up 2 bases and V 4 bases, and 9 bases lay outside the gene matches. Germline V gene sequence: CDR1 MGHDK, CDR2 SYGVNS. The CDR3 region is CASSGGTGLVTGANVLTF. CDR3 bases: TGTGCCAGCAGTGGGGGGACAGGGCTTGTAACTGGGGCCAACGTCCTGACTTTC.

V is TRBV7-2 and J is TRBJ2-2; 8 nucleotides match TRBD1. This CDR3 region has 15 residues. The ends lost 5 bases at V and 7 bases at J; junction bases unmatched: 9. Looked up from germline, CDR1 is SGHTA and CDR2 is FQGNSA. CDR3 bases: TGTGCCAGCAGCCTCGACAGGGGCAATTACGGGGAGCTGTTTTTT. Translation: CASSLDRGNYGELFF.

This sequence joins TRBV25-1 and TRBJ2-5, with D possibly being TRBD2 (5 bases). The CDR3 consists of 14 residues. Germline V lookup: CDR1 MGHDK, CDR2 SYGVNS. V was clipped by 6 bases and J by 9 bases, with 20 bases between them. CDR3: CASSDLRGQRAQYF. The CDR3 DNA sequence: TGTGCCAGCAGCGATCTGAGAGGGCAAAGGGCCCAGTACTTC.

V is TRBV29-1 and J is TRBJ2-7, with D perhaps TRBD2 (5 bases). The germline CDR1 and CDR2 sequences are SQVTM and ANQGSEA. This CDR3 comprises 12 residues. The ends were cut back, 5 bases at V and 3 bases at J, with 11 bases in the middle. This CDR3 reads CSVRGDDYEQYF. CDR3 nucleotides: TGCAGCGTTCGGGGAGATGACTACGAGCAGTACTTC.

This chain joins TRBV19 and TRBJ2-4; 9 bases map to TRBD1. Germline V gives CDR1 LNHDA, CDR2 SQIVND (reference sequence). Germline trimming cut 6 bases from V and 3 bases from J; bases unmatched to any gene: 6. CDR3 size: 15 residues. CDR3 nucleotides: TGTGCCAGTAGCGCGACAGGGGGGATCAAAAACATTCAGTACTTC. This encodes CASSATGGIKNIQYF.

The chain has TRBV4-1 and TRBJ2-7, with D perhaps being TRBD1 or TRBD2 (5 bases each). This CDR3 is built from 14 residues. Germline V gene sequence: CDR1 MGHRA, CDR2 YSYEKL. V was pared by 1 base and J by 4 bases, with 11 bases between. The CDR3 DNA reads as TGCGCCAGCAGCCAAGGGGACCTAGCTTACGAGCAGTACTTC. Encoded protein: CASSQGDLAYEQYF.

CDR3 DNA: TGTGCCACCGTCAGGGACAGGGCCCAAGAGACCCAGTACTTC. As protein: CATVRDRAQETQYF. This chain joins TRBV15 and TRBJ2-5; 9 positions match TRBD1. J was trimmed by 1 base and V by 8 bases; bases with no gene match: 5. Germline-derived CDR1 and CDR2 are LNHNV and YYDKDF (reference sequence). The CDR3 length is 14 residues.

Written as DNA, the CDR3 is TGTGCCAGCAGCTCGGACAGTAATGAGCAGTTCTTC. This gives the protein CASSSDSNEQFF. The J gene is TRBJ2-1, the V gene TRBV6-5; possible D gene TRBD1, 6 bases. Trimming took 6 bases from V and 7 from J, leaving 10 bases between them. Looked up from germline, CDR1 is MNHEY and CDR2 is SVGAGI. CDR3 length: 12 amino acids.

This clone has only one observation. V gene TRBV7-2 combines with J gene TRBJ2-7, with a tentative D call TRBD2 (6 bases). In germline, CDR1 is SGHTA, CDR2 FQGNSA. This CDR3 comprises 13 residues. V lost 1 base and J 6 bases, leaving 10 bases between the germline ends. The CDR3 reads CASSLVGGGEQYF. The CDR3 nucleotides are TGTGCCAGCAGCTTAGTCGGGGGAGGCGAGCAGTACTTC.

The V and J genes are TRBV6-6 and TRBJ2-7; TRBD1 agrees at 8 bases. The trim removed 6 bases at V and 3 bases at J, leaving 13 bases unmatched. Germline V gene data show CDR1 as MNHNY and CDR2 as SVGAGI (reference sequence). This CDR3 has 16 residues. Written as DNA, the CDR3 is TGTGCCAGCAGCCAGGACAGGGCGAGGGGAAACTACGAGCAGTACTTC. This encodes CASSQDRARGNYEQYF.

The V and J genes are TRBV19 and TRBJ2-3, with D possibly matching TRBD1 (6 bases). The ends were cut back, 7 bases at V and 3 bases at J, with 20 bases in the middle. The CDR3 spans 16 residues. Germline V CDR1 and CDR2: LNHDA, SQIVND (reference sequence). CDR3 coding DNA: TGTGCCAGTAAGTCGGACAGCTATGGAACTACAGATACGCAGTATTTT. Translating it yields CASKSDSYGTTDTQYF.

This clone came up a few times. The rearrangement joins TRBV6-1 to TRBJ1-2; TRBD1 aligns across 8 bases. The CDR3 length is 11 residues. Trimming removed 4 bases from V and 13 bases from J; junction bases left unmatched: 5. Germline V gene lookup returns CDR1 MNHNS and CDR2 SASEGT. The CDR3 DNA reads TGTGCCAGCAGTGCGACAGGGGTTTGCACCTTC. This sequence encodes CASSATGVCTF.

This chain connects TRBV5-1 to TRBJ2-5, with 9 positions matching TRBD1. The CDR3 totals 14 residues. CDR1 is SGHRS and CDR2 is YFSETQ in the germline V gene. The ends lost 3 bases at V and 5 bases at J; junction bases unmatched: 5. The CDR3 protein is CASSSTGTGETQYF. CDR3 nucleotides: TGCGCCAGCAGCTCGACAGGGACAGGGGAGACCCAGTACTTC.

V and J are TRBV5-1 and TRBJ2-7; unclear D gene. V lost 3 bases and J 1 base, leaving 8 bases between the germline ends. Germline V gene sequence: CDR1 SGHRS, CDR2 YFSETQ. This CDR3 is 13 amino acids long. The CDR3 region is CASSYVTSYEQYF. The CDR3 coding sequence is TGCGCCAGCAGCTATGTAACATCCTACGAGCAGTACTTC.

This clone was counted a single time. The chain recombines TRBV19 with TRBJ1-6; D uncertain. The CDR3 has 13 residues. From germline, CDR1 is LNHDA and CDR2 SQIVND (reference sequence). Trimming took 6 bases from V and 7 from J, leaving 10 bases between them. CDR3 coding DNA: TGTGCCAGTAGACCTCGGACCAATTCACCCCTCCACTTT. Its protein product is CASRPRTNSPLHF.

V is TRBV27 and J is TRBJ2-3; TRBD2 matches at 12 bases. The CDR3 totals 15 residues. Unmatched junction bases numbered 4, after V lost 6 bases and J lost 3 bases. CDR1 is MNHEY and CDR2 is SMNVEV in the germline V gene (reference sequence). The CDR3 here is CASRSSGGATDTQYF. CDR3 nucleotides: TGTGCCAGCAGGTCTAGCGGGGGGGCGACAGATACGCAGTATTTT.